A selection of T cell receptor beta chains follows, all from one sample in a study of cytomegalovirus exposure and HLA in healthy donors. The repertoire was sequenced with immunoSEQ multiplex PCR; TCRdb's copy has only in-frame clones and lacks some. The data hold 170,000 or so clones, with under 85% observed a single time. Material: PBMCs. Receptors were obtained from a male donor in good health and CMV-seronegative. The CDR3 runs from the conserved cysteine through the conserved F or W. Fields, in order: V gene, D gene, clone size, J gene, CDR3 DNA, CDR3 protein. A D gene is named only where the DNA matches it firmly. A row's size may be missing; if present it is once, few, many or a size class.

>TRBV27|NA|few|TRBJ1-5
TGTGCCAGCAGTCGCGGGCGATCCTATAATCAGCCCCAGCATTTT
CASSRGRSYNQPQHF
>TRBV10-1|TRBD1|NA|TRBJ2-7
TGCGCCAGCTCGCCGGACAGGGTTAACTACGAGCAGTACTTC
CASSPDRVNYEQYF
>TRBV7-8|TRBD1|NA|TRBJ1-5
TGTGCCAGCAGCTTCGGACAGGGACTTAGCAATCAGCCCCAGCATTTT
CASSFGQGLSNQPQHF
>TRBV28|NA|NA|TRBJ2-7
TGTGCCAGCAGCCCCGACCTGGGGAGCTCCTACGAGCAGTACTTC
CASSPDLGSSYEQYF
>TRBV4-1|NA|NA|TRBJ1-5
TGCGCCAGCAGCCAAGGGGAGAGTAGCAATCAGCCCCAGCATTTT
CASSQGESSNQPQHF
>TRBV7-9|TRBD1|NA|TRBJ2-3
TGTGCCAGCAGCCATCAGGACAGGGGGCTGCATTTT
CASSHQDRGLHF
>TRBV5-1|NA|NA|TRBJ2-3
TGCGCCAGCAGCTTGGACCAGCGGGATACGCAGTATTTT
CASSLDQRDTQYF
>TRBV28|TRBD2|NA|TRBJ2-7
TGTGCCAGCAACGAGGGGGTGAGCGGGAGTACCTACGAGCAGTACTTC
CASNEGVSGSTYEQYF
>TRBV30|NA|NA|TRBJ1-6
TGTGCCTGGAGTGGGAGTTCACCCCTCCACTTT
CAWSGSSPLHF
>TRBV6-1|NA|few|TRBJ2-7
TGTGCCAGCAGTGAACGTGAGGTTTACGAGCAGTACTTC
CASSEREVYEQYF
>TRBV12-5|TRBD1|NA|TRBJ1-5
TGTGCTAGTGGTCTATGGACAGGGGGCGGTCAGCCCCAGCATTTT
CASGLWTGGGQPQHF
>TRBV28|TRBD2|NA|TRBJ2-7
TGTGCCAGCAGTTTTAAGCCGGGAGGTAGCGGGAGGGGGTACGAGCAGTACTTC
CASSFKPGGSGRGYEQYF
>TRBV5-1|TRBD1|once|TRBJ1-2
TGCGCCAGCAGCGTTACAGGGGGCTATGGCTACACCTTC
CASSVTGGYGYTF
>TRBV2|NA|NA|TRBJ1-5
TGTGCCAGCAGTAGAACAGATAGCAATCAGCCCCAGCATTTT
CASSRTDSNQPQHF
>TRBV5-4|TRBD1|NA|TRBJ1-1
TGTGCCAGCAGCAAGACAGGGGGTACTGAAGCTTTCTTT
CASSKTGGTEAFF
>TRBV5-1|NA|few|TRBJ2-7
TGCGCCAGCAGCTTACTAGATTACGAGCAGTACTTC
CASSLLDYEQYF
>TRBV6-5|TRBD1|NA|TRBJ1-3
TGTGCCAGCAGTCTGGGACAGGGAGCTGGAAACACCATATATTTT
CASSLGQGAGNTIYF
>TRBV30|NA|NA|TRBJ2-3
TGTGCCTGGAGTGCGGCAGGGGTGGAGGATACGCAGTATTTT
CAWSAAGVEDTQYF
>TRBV19|NA|NA|TRBJ1-2
TGTGCCAGTAGTATGGGTAGGGGCGGTGGCTATGGCTACACCTTC
CASSMGRGGGYGYTF
>TRBV6-5|NA|NA|TRBJ2-3
TGTGCCAGCAGTTACGGGCTACCCCGATCCACAGATACGCAGTATTTT
CASSYGLPRSTDTQYF
>TRBV19|TRBD1|NA|TRBJ1-5
TGTGCCAGTAAGACGGGTCGGACAGGGGACAATCAGCCCCAGCATTTT
CASKTGRTGDNQPQHF
>TRBV11-2|TRBD1|NA|TRBJ2-7
TGTGCCAGCAGCGGAGGCCCCGGACAGGGTTACGAGCAGTACTTC
CASSGGPGQGYEQYF
>TRBV28|NA|NA|TRBJ1-5
TGTGCCAGCGACTATAGCAATCAGCCCCAGCATTTT
CASDYSNQPQHF
>TRBV6-5|NA|NA|TRBJ2-2
TGTGCCAGCAGTTTCAGGGGTGCCGGGGAGCTGTTTTTT
CASSFRGAGELFF
>TRBV19|TRBD1|NA|TRBJ1-5
TGTGCCAGTAGTGCGGACAGGGGAAGCAATCAGCCCCAGCATTTT
CASSADRGSNQPQHF
>TRBV7-6|TRBD1|NA|TRBJ2-3
TGTGCCAGCAGCCAACCACAGGGGACAGATACGCAGTATTTT
CASSQPQGTDTQYF
>TRBV5-1|TRBD1|NA|TRBJ1-6
TGCGCCAGCAGCTTGGAATCTAGGGGACAGGGGATCTATAATTCACCCCTCCACTTT
CASSLESRGQGIYNSPLHF
>TRBV6-5|NA|NA|TRBJ1-2
TGTGCCAGCAGTTACTCCTCGGGGGGCGACTATGGCTACACCTTC
CASSYSSGGDYGYTF
>TRBV9|TRBD2|NA|TRBJ2-1
TGTGCCAGCAGCTCCCGGGGGGGAGGGCCGAACAATGAGCAGTTCTTC
CASSSRGGGPNNEQFF
>TRBV5-1|TRBD1|few|TRBJ2-7
TGCGCCAGCTCCGCTTCGACAGGGGGCAACGAGCAGTACTTC
CASSASTGGNEQYF
>TRBV15|NA|NA|TRBJ1-1
TGTGCCACCAGCAGAGATCTCAGGGAGAACACTGAAGCTTTCTTT
CATSRDLRENTEAFF
>TRBV27|NA|once|TRBJ2-7
TGTGCCAGCAGTACCGGACAGCCTGGAGCCTACGAGCAGTACTTC
CASSTGQPGAYEQYF
>TRBV5-1|NA|NA|TRBJ2-5
TGCGCCAGCAGCTTAGGTGGGGGCCTTCCGTCGGAGACCCAGTACTTC
CASSLGGGLPSETQYF
>TRBV6-1|TRBD1|NA|TRBJ2-1
TGTGCCAGCAGTGGTTTAGGGACAGTCAATGAGCAGTTCTTC
CASSGLGTVNEQFF
>TRBV19|TRBD1|many|TRBJ1-1
TGTGCAAGTCTAAGGGGGCGGGAAGCTTTCTTT
CASLRGREAFF
>TRBV11-3|TRBD2|NA|TRBJ2-1
TGTGCCAGCAGCTTGGCCGGGACTAGCTACAATGAGCAGTTCTTC
CASSLAGTSYNEQFF
>TRBV5-4|TRBD2|few|TRBJ2-5
TGTGCCAGCAGGGCGGCGGGAGGGACCCAAGAGACCCAGTACTTC
CASRAAGGTQETQYF
>TRBV30|TRBD1|NA|TRBJ2-7
TGTGCCTGTTTAGCCTGGGGCAGGGGGAACGAGCAGTACTTC
CACLAWGRGNEQYF
>TRBV15|NA|once|TRBJ2-3
TGTGCCACCAGCAGAGGCAGGGGCACAGATACGCAGTATTTT
CATSRGRGTDTQYF
>TRBV6-4|TRBD1|NA|TRBJ1-4
TGTGCCAGCAGTGACCCCGGACAGGGGGTTTCCCAGAAACTGTTTTTT
CASSDPGQGVSQKLFF
>TRBV30|NA|NA|TRBJ1-5
TGTGCCTGGAGTCCATCGACAGGAGCCTATAGCAATCAGCCCCAGCATTTT
CAWSPSTGAYSNQPQHF
>TRBV7-7|TRBD2|NA|TRBJ2-5
TGTGCCAGCAGCTGGGGGGGAGAAGCGTTAGAGACCCAGTACTTC
CASSWGGEALETQYF